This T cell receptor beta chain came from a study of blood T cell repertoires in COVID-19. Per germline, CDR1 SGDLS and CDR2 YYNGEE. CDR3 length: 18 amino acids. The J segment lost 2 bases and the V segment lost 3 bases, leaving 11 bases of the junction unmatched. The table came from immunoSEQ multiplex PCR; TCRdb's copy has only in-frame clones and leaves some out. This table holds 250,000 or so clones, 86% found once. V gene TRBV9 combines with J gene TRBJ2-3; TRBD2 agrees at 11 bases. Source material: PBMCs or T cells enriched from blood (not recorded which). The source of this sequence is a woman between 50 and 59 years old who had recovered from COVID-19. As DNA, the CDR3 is TGTGCCAGCAGCGACGGGACTAGCGGACTTACCTACACAGATACGCAGTATTTT. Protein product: CASSDGTSGLTYTDTQYF. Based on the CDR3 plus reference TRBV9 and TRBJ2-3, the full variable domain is DSGVTQTPKHLITATGQRVTLRCSPRSGDLSVYWYQQSLDQGLQFLIQYYNGEERAKGNILERFSAQQFPDLHSELNLSSLELGDSALYFCASSDGTSGLTYTDTQYFGPGTRLTVL.